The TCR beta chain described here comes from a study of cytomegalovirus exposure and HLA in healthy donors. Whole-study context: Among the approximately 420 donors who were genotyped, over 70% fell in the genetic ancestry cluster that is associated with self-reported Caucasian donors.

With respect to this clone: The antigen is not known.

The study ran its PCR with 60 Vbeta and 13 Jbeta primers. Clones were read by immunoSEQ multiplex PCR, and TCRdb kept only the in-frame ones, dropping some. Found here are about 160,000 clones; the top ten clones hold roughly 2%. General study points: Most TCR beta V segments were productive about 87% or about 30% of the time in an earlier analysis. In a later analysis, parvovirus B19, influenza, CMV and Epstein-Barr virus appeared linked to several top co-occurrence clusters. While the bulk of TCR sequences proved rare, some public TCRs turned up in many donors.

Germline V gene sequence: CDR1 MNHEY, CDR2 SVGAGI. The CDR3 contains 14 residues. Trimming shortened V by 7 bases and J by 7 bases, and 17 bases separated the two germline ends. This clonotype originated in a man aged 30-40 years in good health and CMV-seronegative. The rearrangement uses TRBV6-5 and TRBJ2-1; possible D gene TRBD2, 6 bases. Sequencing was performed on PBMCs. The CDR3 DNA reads TGTGCCAGCAACCAGGCGGGACCCCTGAATGAGCAGTTCTTC. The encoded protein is CASNQAGPLNEQFF.